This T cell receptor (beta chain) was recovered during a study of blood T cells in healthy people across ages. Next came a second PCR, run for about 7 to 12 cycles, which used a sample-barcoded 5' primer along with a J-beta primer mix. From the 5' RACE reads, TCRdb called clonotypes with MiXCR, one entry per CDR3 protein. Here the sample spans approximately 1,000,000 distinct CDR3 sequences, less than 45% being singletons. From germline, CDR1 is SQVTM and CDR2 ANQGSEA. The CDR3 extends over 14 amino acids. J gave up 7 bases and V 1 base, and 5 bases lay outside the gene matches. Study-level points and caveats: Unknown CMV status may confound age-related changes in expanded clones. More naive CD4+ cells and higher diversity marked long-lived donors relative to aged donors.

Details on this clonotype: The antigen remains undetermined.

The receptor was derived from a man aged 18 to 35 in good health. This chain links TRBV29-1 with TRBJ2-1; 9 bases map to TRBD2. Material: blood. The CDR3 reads CSVEGGLAPNEQFF. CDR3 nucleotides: TGCAGCGTTGAAGGGGGACTAGCACCGAATGAGCAGTTCTTC.